This T cell receptor (beta chain) was identified in a study of human T cells and chemical hapten exposure. Looking at the study overall: Read at 6 days, the patch tests placed 0.01% DPC on the upper back.

Study-wide results and caveats: Expanded TCRs grouped into significantly more large CDR3 similarity clusters than controls produced.

Time point meaning: patch test 1, 2 weeks after DPC sensitization. As to treatment: therapeutic diphenylcyclopropenone sensitization with weekly scalp DPC. Blood was collected ahead of every patch test applied. A remark on this clonotype: What it binds is unknown.

Unique molecular identifiers were attached to individual cDNA molecules within the library. MiXCR, applied by TCRdb to the RACE reads, yields one record per CDR3 protein. The profile shows tens of thousands of distinct CDR3 sequences, over 7.5% of them singletons. The TCR originated in a woman between 40 and 55 years old with alopecia areata. Some clones in this sample may be carry-over from other donors' samples. The material sequenced was whole blood, taken in connection with sensitization to the hapten diphenylcyclopropenone (DPC).

The DNA for the CDR3 is TGTGCCAGCTCACCAGGGACAGGGCTCACAGATACGCAGTATTTT. It specifies CASSPGTGLTDTQYF. The chain is built from TRBV18 and TRBJ2-3; 9 bases map to TRBD1. This CDR3 contains 15 residues. CDR1 and CDR2 from the germline V gene are KGHSH and LQKENI. The ends lost 2 bases at V and 2 bases at J; junction bases unmatched: 2. Variable domain in full (rest from reference TRBV18 and TRBJ2-3): NAGVMQNPRHLVRRRGQEARLRCSPMKGHSHVYWYRQLPEEGLKFMVYLQKENIIDESGMPKERFSAEFPKEGPSILRIQQVVRGDSAAYFCASSPGTGLTDTQYFGPGTRLTVL.